These 29 T cell receptor beta chains originate from one sample sequenced in a study of cytomegalovirus exposure and HLA in healthy donors. The PCR ran on 60 Vbeta and 13 Jbeta primers. The table came from immunoSEQ multiplex PCR; TCRdb's copy has only in-frame clones and leaves some out. The data show 150,000 to 200,000 clones, with about 78% seen just once and more than 5% held by the top ten. The source material was PBMCs. Source of these receptors: a man aged 40-50 years in good health and CMV-seronegative.

This chain connects TRBV6-5 to TRBJ2-7; 9 bases map to TRBD1. The V segment lost 2 bases and the J segment 5 bases; nucleotides outside the gene matches: 1. CDR3 length equals 13 residues. Germline V gives CDR1 MNHEY, CDR2 SVGAGI. The CDR3 sequence: CASSYGTGNEQYF. The CDR3 DNA is TGTGCCAGCAGTTACGGGACAGGGAACGAGCAGTACTTC.

V and J are TRBV27 and TRBJ2-7; D possibly corresponds to TRBD2 (6 bases). Trimming cost V 5 bases and J 3 bases, with 20 bases left between them. The length of the CDR3 is 16 residues. CDR1 is MNHEY and CDR2 is SMNVEV in the germline V gene (reference sequence). DNA for the CDR3: TGTGCCAGCAGTCAAACACTCCCGGGACTTTTCTACGAGCAGTACTTC. It codes for CASSQTLPGLFYEQYF.

V is TRBV29-1 and J is TRBJ2-3; D is possibly TRBD1 (6 bases). The CDR3 contains 13 residues. Germline values: CDR1 SQVTM, CDR2 ANQGSEA. V lost 6 bases to trimming and J lost 1 base, with 11 bases between them. CDR3: CSVWGQGTDTQYF. The CDR3 DNA is TGCAGCGTCTGGGGGCAGGGCACAGATACGCAGTATTTT.

The gene calls are TRBV11-2 and TRBJ2-2; no firm D call. This CDR3 is built from 13 residues. The germline V and J ends were trimmed by 4 bases and 6 bases, with 9 bases remaining between them. Germline V gene data show CDR1 as SGHAT and CDR2 as FQNNGV. CDR3: CASSSSFSGELFF. Written as DNA, the CDR3 is TGTGCCAGCAGCTCCTCCTTTTCCGGGGAGCTGTTTTTT.

The V and J genes are TRBV4-1 and TRBJ1-6; 10 positions match TRBD1. This CDR3 is built from 19 residues. The J segment lost 1 base and the V segment lost 2 bases, leaving 8 bases of the junction unmatched. Germline CDR1 reads MGHRA; CDR2 reads YSYEKL. This chain's CDR3 is CASSQLGQGKFSYNSPLHF. The CDR3 DNA reads TGCGCCAGCAGCCAACTGGGACAGGGGAAGTTTTCCTATAATTCACCCCTCCACTTT.

The chain uses TRBV29-1 and TRBJ2-5, with 9 bases aligning to TRBD1. The DNA end is more similar to TRBJ2-7, so the J call may be wrong. The CDR3 totals 14 residues. Per germline, CDR1 SQVTM and CDR2 ANQGSEA. The CDR3 sequence is CSVVGTGLVYEQYF. The DNA for the CDR3 is TGCAGCGTTGTGGGGACAGGGTTGGTGTACGAGCAGTACTTC.

The rearrangement links TRBV7-6 to TRBJ2-2; 10 nucleotides agree with TRBD1. J gave up 5 bases and V 5 bases, and 5 bases lay outside the gene matches. CDR3 length: 15 amino acids. The V gene's germline CDR1 is SGHVS and CDR2 FNYEAQ. The CDR3 DNA is TGTGCCAGCAGCCGGGGGACAGGGGATACCGGGGAGCTGTTTTTT. Its protein is CASSRGTGDTGELFF.

The genes are TRBV6-6 and TRBJ2-3; 7 bases match TRBD1. Germline CDR1 reads MNHNY; CDR2 reads SVGAGI (reference sequence). This CDR3 is built from 14 residues. V shed 6 bases, J shed 2 bases, and the junction held 5 bases outside the gene matches. As DNA, the CDR3 is TGTGCCAGCAGGAAGGACAGGACCACAGATACGCAGTATTTT. This codes for CASRKDRTTDTQYF.

The V gene is TRBV21-1, the J gene TRBJ1-1. TRBV21-1 is marked as a pseudogene. This CDR3 has 17 residues. Here the CDR3 reads CASTRWEGSHSTTEAFF. The CDR3 region has the DNA TGTGCCAGCACGAGGTGGGAGGGCTCCCACTCGACCACTGAAGCTTTCTTT.

V gene TRBV7-6 combines with J gene TRBJ2-7; no clear D gene. The V end lost 3 bases, the J end lost 2 bases, and 8 bases lay between the germline ends. The CDR3 length is 13 residues. CDR1 SGHVS and CDR2 FNYEAQ come from the germline V gene. CDR3 residues: CASSFGRTYEQYF. In nucleotides, the CDR3 is TGTGCCAGCAGCTTCGGCAGGACCTACGAGCAGTACTTC. The variable domain in full, with the rest retrieved from reference TRBV7-6 and TRBJ2-7, is GAGVSQSPRYKVTKRGQDVALRCDPISGHVSLYWYRQALGQGPEFLTYFNYEAQQDKSGLPNDRFSAERPEGSISTLTIQRTEQRDSAMYRCASSFGRTYEQYFGPGTRLTVT.

This rearrangement joins TRBV11-2 to TRBJ2-5, with 7 bases lining up with TRBD2. The CDR3 runs to 15 residues. The germline V gene encodes CDR1 SGHAT and CDR2 FQNNGV. V was pared by 1 base and J by 5 bases, with 7 bases of the junction left unmatched. The CDR3 coding sequence is TGTGCCAGCAGCTTAGCGGGCGGGAGAGGGGAGACCCAGTACTTC. As protein: CASSLAGGRGETQYF.

This rearrangement joins TRBV6-5 to TRBJ1-2, with D possibly matching TRBD1 (5 bases). CDR3 length: 14 residues. Germline CDR1 is MNHEY and CDR2 is SVGAGI. Trimming took off 6 bases at V and 0 bases at J, with 11 bases between the two ends. This CDR3 is CASRTVAANYGYTF. The DNA for the CDR3 is TGTGCCAGCAGGACAGTGGCCGCTAACTATGGCTACACCTTC.

The chain joins TRBV6-1 to TRBJ1-5; 9 bases align to TRBD1. J lost 1 base, V lost 3 bases, and 7 bases had no gene match. This CDR3 has 17 residues. CDR1 and CDR2 from the germline V gene are MNHNS and SASEGT. CDR3 bases: TGTGCCAGCAGTGACGGACAGGGGAGGGGAAGCAATCAGCCCCAGCATTTT. The encoded protein is CASSDGQGRGSNQPQHF.

The V gene is TRBV5-1, the J gene TRBJ1-3; the match to TRBD1 covers 7 bases. With V trimmed by 4 bases and J by 6 bases, 13 bases remained unmatched. Germline CDR1 SGHRS, CDR2 YFSETQ. This CDR3 is built from 16 residues. The CDR3 is CASSPTTYRGSNTIYF. The CDR3 region has the DNA TGCGCCAGCAGCCCCACAACCTACAGGGGATCAAACACCATATATTTT.

The chain joins TRBV5-8 to TRBJ2-1, with a tentative D call TRBD1 (5 bases). Germline CDR1 SGHTS, CDR2 YDEGEE. The V end lost 4 bases, the J end lost 8 bases, and 13 bases lay between the germline ends. CDR3 length equals 13 residues. In DNA, the CDR3 is TGTGCCAGCAGCCGTTCAGGGTTGGATGAGCAGTTCTTC. Translation gives CASSRSGLDEQFF.

The chain joins TRBV29-1 to TRBJ1-1; weak D call: TRBD1 (6 bases). The CDR3 runs 13 residues. V was pared by 7 bases and J by 0 bases, with 12 bases between. Per the germline V gene, CDR1 is SQVTM and CDR2 is ANQGSEA. The CDR3 bases are TGCAGCGAAAAACAGGGCATGAACACTGAAGCTTTCTTT. This translates into CSEKQGMNTEAFF.

The chain links TRBV30 to TRBJ2-3; D is uncertain. The CDR3 sequence is 11 residues long. The germline gives CDR1 GTSNPN, CDR2 SVGIG (reference sequence). V lost 3 bases and J lost 6, with 7 bases in between. The chain's CDR3 is CAWSVRDTQYF. Written as DNA, the CDR3 is TGTGCCTGGAGCGTTCGGGATACGCAGTATTTT.

The rearrangement uses TRBV7-2 and TRBJ1-3; possible D gene TRBD1, 5 bases. Trimming removed 1 base at V and 3 bases at J, with 10 bases between. The CDR3 is made up of 15 amino acids. Germline CDR1 and CDR2: SGHTA and FQGNSA. The CDR3 DNA is TGTGCCAGCAGCTTAGTAGCCCAGGGTGGAAACACCATATATTTT. Its protein is CASSLVAQGGNTIYF.

J is TRBJ2-5 and V is TRBV2; 10 nucleotides align to TRBD1. J lost 5 bases, V lost 4 bases, and 7 bases had no gene match. Per the germline V gene, CDR1 is SNHLY and CDR2 is FYNNEI. The length of the CDR3 is 15 residues. CDR3 amino acids: CASSGGDRGRETQYF. The CDR3 region has the DNA TGTGCCAGCAGTGGCGGGGACAGGGGTCGGGAGACCCAGTACTTC. The variable domain in full, completed from reference TRBV2 and TRBJ2-5, reads EPEVTQTPSHQVTQMGQEVILRCVPISNHLYFYWYRQILGQKVEFLVSFYNNEISEKSEIFDDQFSVERPDGSNFTLKIRSTKLEDSAMYFCASSGGDRGRETQYFGPGTRLLVL.

The chain couples TRBV10-1 to TRBJ2-5; D might be TRBD2 (6 bases). The V gene's germline CDR1 is WNHNN and CDR2 SYGVQD (reference sequence). The CDR3 loop spans 14 amino acids. V lost 6 bases to trimming and J lost 5 bases, with 16 bases between them. Written as DNA, the CDR3 is TGCGCCAGCAGCAACGGGGGAGTTGGGGAGACCCAGTACTTC. Residues: CASSNGGVGETQYF.

The chain uses TRBV30 and TRBJ2-6; 11 nucleotides agree with TRBD1. V was clipped by 7 bases and J by 3 bases; unmatched bases: 8. CDR1 and CDR2 from the germline V gene are GTSNPN and SVGIG (reference sequence). This CDR3 contains 16 residues. The CDR3 protein is CAFGQGAIGGANVLTF. CDR3 coding DNA: TGTGCCTTCGGACAGGGGGCGATCGGTGGGGCCAACGTCCTGACTTTC.

The chain carries TRBV9 and TRBJ2-7; the D gene is possibly TRBD1 (6 bases). Germline assignment: CDR1 SGDLS and CDR2 YYNGEE. The CDR3 is 15 residues long. V lost 0 bases, J lost 9 bases, and 19 bases lay in between. The CDR3 sequence is CASSVDGLREGGQYF. CDR3 nucleotides: TGTGCCAGCAGCGTAGACGGGCTCCGGGAAGGGGGGCAGTACTTC.

The V and J genes are TRBV12-5 and TRBJ2-7, with D perhaps TRBD2 (5 bases). The CDR3 extends over 12 amino acids. Trimming removed 6 bases from V and 3 bases from J, with 9 bases in between. Germline V gene sequence: CDR1 LGHNT, CDR2 FRNRAP. As DNA, the CDR3 is TGTGCTAGTGGGCGGGCCAGCTACGAGCAGTACTTC. It codes for CASGRASYEQYF. Using reference TRBV12-5 and TRBJ2-7 for the parts outside the CDR3, the full variable domain is DARVTQTPRHKVTEMGQEVTMRCQPILGHNTVFWYRQTMMQGLELLAYFRNRAPLDDSGMPKDRFSAEMPDATLATLKIQPSEPRDSAVYFCASGRASYEQYFGPGTRLTVT.

This chain uses TRBV19 with TRBJ1-6, with D unresolved. Germline values: CDR1 LNHDA, CDR2 SQIVND (reference sequence). The ends were cut back, 2 bases at V and 3 bases at J, with 5 bases in the middle. The CDR3 runs 14 residues. The CDR3 reads CASSIRDYNSPLHF. The CDR3 DNA follows: TGTGCCAGTAGTATACGAGACTATAATTCACCCCTCCACTTT. Full variable domain (rest looked up from reference TRBV19 and TRBJ1-6): DGGITQSPKYLFRKEGQNVTLSCEQNLNHDAMYWYRQDPGQGLRLIYYSQIVNDFQKGDIAEGYSVSREKKESFPLTVTSAQKNPTAFYLCASSIRDYNSPLHFGNGTRLTVT.

The chain is built from TRBV7-9 and TRBJ1-3, with D maybe TRBD1 (5 bases). The CDR3 loop spans 13 amino acids. Trimming removed 9 bases at V and 8 bases at J, with 17 bases between. Germline V CDR1 and CDR2: SEHNR, FQNEAQ (reference sequence). The CDR3 DNA reads as TGTGCCAGGGACCCGGACAATGGGGACACCATATATTTT. Its translation is CARDPDNGDTIYF.

This chain uses TRBV19 with TRBJ2-7; 8 positions agree with TRBD2. The CDR3 length is 14 residues. Per the germline V gene, CDR1 is LNHDA and CDR2 is SQIVND (reference sequence). After removal of 3 bases from V and 2 bases from J, the junction contained 3 bases not matched to a gene. CDR3 loop: CASSIAGGAYEQYF. As DNA, the CDR3 is TGTGCCAGTAGTATCGCGGGAGGTGCCTACGAGCAGTACTTC.

The chain uses TRBV19 and TRBJ1-5; no firm D call. V was clipped by 2 bases and J by 0 bases, with 14 bases between them. CDR3 length equals 17 residues. Germline-derived CDR1 and CDR2 are LNHDA and SQIVND (reference sequence). The CDR3 protein is CASSIRRELVSNQPQHF. The CDR3 bases are TGTGCCAGTAGTATACGGAGGGAGCTGGTTAGCAATCAGCCCCAGCATTTT.

The V gene is TRBV11-3, the J gene TRBJ2-3, with TRBD2 as a possible D gene (5 bases). CDR3 length: 15 amino acids. The germline V and J ends were trimmed by 2 bases and 0 bases, with 9 bases remaining between them. Germline V lookup: CDR1 SGHNT, CDR2 YENEEA. This CDR3 reads CASSLNGLSTDTQYF. CDR3 nucleotides: TGTGCCAGCAGCTTAAATGGACTCAGCACAGATACGCAGTATTTT.

The chain recombines TRBV7-2 with TRBJ2-5, with a possible D match to TRBD1 (6 bases). V lost 1 base, J lost 2 bases, and 20 bases lay in between. The germline V gene has CDR1 SGHTA and CDR2 FQGNSA. The CDR3 contains 18 residues. CDR3 DNA: TGTGCCAGCAGCTTAGTTGTGCAGGGGTGGGGATATCAAGAGACCCAGTACTTC. It is translated as CASSLVVQGWGYQETQYF.